This TCR beta chain comes out of a study of CD8+ T cells in alopecia areata. TCR sequencing used cDNA made by reverse transcription of extracted RNA. Data came from immunoSEQ multiplex PCR; TCRdb stores just in-frame clones and leaves some out. The sample lists around 140,000 clones, 45% to 60% occurring once. This clone was seen a single time. Trimming shortened V by 2 bases and J by 5 bases, and 13 bases separated the two germline ends. Germline values: CDR1 MNHEY, CDR2 SVGAGI. The CDR3 length is 14 residues. The treatment was: oral pan-JAK inhibitor, 5-10 mg twice daily. V is TRBV6-5 and J is TRBJ2-7; tentatively, D is TRBD2 (5 bases). This TCR came from a human donor with alopecia areata. The material was CD8+ T cells sorted from blood, obtained at week 4, from a patient treated with tofacitinib. Here the CDR3 reads CASSYLPEADEQYF. The CDR3 DNA follows: TGTGCCAGCAGTTACCTTCCGGAAGCGGACGAGCAGTACTTC.